This T cell receptor beta chain originates from a study of blood T cell repertoires in COVID-19. Study in general: Collection of acute and convalescent COVID-19 samples took place in the United States, Italy and Spain. The analysed material was cDNA or gDNA that came from T cells, B-cell-depleted T cells, or PBMCs.

Trimming removed 1 base from V and 0 bases from J, with 11 bases in between. Germline values: CDR1 MNHEY, CDR2 SVGAGI. The CDR3 covers 16 residues. In terms of age and location, participants ranged from about 18 to 95 years and lived in about two dozen US areas. Participants reported their clinical history, and cohort assignment relied on those reports. The data were produced by immunoSEQ multiplex PCR, yet TCRdb's version contains in-frame clones alone and is incomplete. The sample records about 220,000 clones, 88% being singletons. The chain joins TRBV6-5 to TRBJ2-3; TRBD2 might be the D (5 bases). The sample comprised PBMCs or T cells enriched from blood (not recorded which). The source of this sequence is a woman between 45 and 60 years old with acute COVID-19. The CDR3 DNA reads TGTGCCAGCAGTTACTTTAGGGAGTCTAGCACAGATACGCAGTATTTT. This codes for CASSYFRESSTDTQYF.